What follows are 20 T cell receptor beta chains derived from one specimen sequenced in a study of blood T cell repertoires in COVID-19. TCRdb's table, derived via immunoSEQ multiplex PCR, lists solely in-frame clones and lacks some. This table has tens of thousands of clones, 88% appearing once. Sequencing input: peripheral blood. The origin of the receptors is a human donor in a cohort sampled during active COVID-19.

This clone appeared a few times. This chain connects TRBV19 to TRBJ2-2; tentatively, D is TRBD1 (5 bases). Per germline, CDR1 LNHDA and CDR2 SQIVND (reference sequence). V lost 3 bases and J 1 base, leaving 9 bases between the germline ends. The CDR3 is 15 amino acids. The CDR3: CASSMGQRNTGELFF. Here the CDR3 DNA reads TGTGCCAGTAGTATGGGGCAGAGGAACACCGGGGAGCTGTTTTTT.

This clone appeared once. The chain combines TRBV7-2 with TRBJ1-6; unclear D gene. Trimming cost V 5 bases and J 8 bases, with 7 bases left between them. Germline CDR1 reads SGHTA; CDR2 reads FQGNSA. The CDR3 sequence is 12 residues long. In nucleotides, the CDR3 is TGTGCCAGCAGCATTGCGGATTCACCCCTCCACTTT. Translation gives CASSIADSPLHF.

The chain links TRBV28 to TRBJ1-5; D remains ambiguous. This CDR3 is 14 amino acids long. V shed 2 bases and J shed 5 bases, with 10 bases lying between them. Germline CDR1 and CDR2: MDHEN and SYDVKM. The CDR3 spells CASSLGNYDQPQHF. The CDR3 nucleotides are TGTGCCAGCAGTTTAGGCAACTACGATCAGCCCCAGCATTTT.

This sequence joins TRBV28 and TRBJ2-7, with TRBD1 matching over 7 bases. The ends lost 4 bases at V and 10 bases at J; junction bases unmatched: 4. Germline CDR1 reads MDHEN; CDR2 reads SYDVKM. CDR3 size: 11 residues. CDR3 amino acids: CASSSRDRQYF. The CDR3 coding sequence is TGTGCCAGCAGTTCCCGGGACAGACAGTACTTC. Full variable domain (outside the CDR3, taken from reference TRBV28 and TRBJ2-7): DVKVTQSSRYLVKRTGEKVFLECVQDMDHENMFWYRQDPGLGLRLIYFSYDVKMKEKGDIPEGYSVSREKKERFSLILESASTNQTSMYLCASSSRDRQYFGPGTRLTVT.

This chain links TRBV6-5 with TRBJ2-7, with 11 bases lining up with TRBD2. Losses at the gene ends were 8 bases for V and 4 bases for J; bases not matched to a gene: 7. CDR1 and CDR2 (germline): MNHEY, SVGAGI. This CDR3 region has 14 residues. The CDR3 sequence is CASQISGGGYEQYF. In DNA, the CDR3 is TGTGCCAGCCAGATTAGCGGGGGGGGTTACGAGCAGTACTTC.

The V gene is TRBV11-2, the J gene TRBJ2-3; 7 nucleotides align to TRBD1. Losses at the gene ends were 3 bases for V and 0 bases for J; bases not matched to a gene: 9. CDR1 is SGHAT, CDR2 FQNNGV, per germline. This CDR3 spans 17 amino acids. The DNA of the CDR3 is TGTGCCAGCAGCTTCAGCCGGGACAGCCCTAGCACAGATACGCAGTATTTT. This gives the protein CASSFSRDSPSTDTQYF.

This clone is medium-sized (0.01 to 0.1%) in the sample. The CDR3 here is CASRRLAGDTGELFF. In DNA form, the CDR3 reads TGTGCCAGCAGAAGACTAGCGGGGGACACCGGGGAGCTGTTTTTT. The gene calls are TRBV4-2 and TRBJ2-2, with 12 bases aligning to TRBD2. The CDR3 is 15 amino acids. The ends lost 6 bases at V and 3 bases at J; junction bases unmatched: 2. Germline assignment: CDR1 LGHNA and CDR2 YNFKEQ.

The CDR3 here is CASSQGETQYF. CDR3 nucleotides: TGTGCCAGCAGTCAGGGGGAGACCCAGTACTTC. The chain carries TRBV2 and TRBJ2-5; perhaps TRBD1 as D (6 bases). V lost 5 bases, J lost 5 bases, and 6 bases lay in between. CDR3 length: 11 amino acids. Germline V gives CDR1 SNHLY, CDR2 FYNNEI.

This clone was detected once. CDR3 protein: CASSHALGQGVGTDTQYF. In DNA, the CDR3 is TGTGCCAGCAGCCACGCCCTGGGACAGGGGGTTGGGACAGATACGCAGTATTTT. The V call is TRBV11-2, the J call TRBJ2-3; 11 positions match TRBD1. The CDR3 is 18 amino acids. In germline, CDR1 is SGHAT, CDR2 FQNNGV. V lost 5 bases and J lost 3; bases outside the gene matches: 13.

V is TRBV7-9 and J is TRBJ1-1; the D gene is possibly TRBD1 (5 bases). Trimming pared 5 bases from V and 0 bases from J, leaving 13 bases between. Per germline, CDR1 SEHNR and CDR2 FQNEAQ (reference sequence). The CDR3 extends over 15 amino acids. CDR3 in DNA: TGTGCCAGCAGCCACCTCCCGACAGTGAACACTGAAGCTTTCTTT. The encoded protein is CASSHLPTVNTEAFF.

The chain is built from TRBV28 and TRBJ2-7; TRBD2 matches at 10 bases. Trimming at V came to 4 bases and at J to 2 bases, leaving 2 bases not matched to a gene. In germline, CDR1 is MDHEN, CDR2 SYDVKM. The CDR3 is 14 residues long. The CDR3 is CASSSSGGTYEQYF. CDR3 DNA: TGTGCCAGCAGTTCTAGCGGGGGAACCTACGAGCAGTACTTC.

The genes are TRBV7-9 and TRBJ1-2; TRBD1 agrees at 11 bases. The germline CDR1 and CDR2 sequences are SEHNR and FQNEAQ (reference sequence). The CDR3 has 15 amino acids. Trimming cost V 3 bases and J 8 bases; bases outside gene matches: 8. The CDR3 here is CASSLRSDRGQGYTF. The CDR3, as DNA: TGTGCCAGCAGCTTGCGGTCGGACAGGGGGCAAGGCTACACCTTC.

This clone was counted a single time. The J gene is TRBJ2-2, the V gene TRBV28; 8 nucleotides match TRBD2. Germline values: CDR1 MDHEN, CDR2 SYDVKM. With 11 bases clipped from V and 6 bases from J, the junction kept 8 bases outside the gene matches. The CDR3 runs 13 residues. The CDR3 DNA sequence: TGTGCCGCTAGGCGGGAGGTCCCCGGGGAGCTGTTTTTT. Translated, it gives CAARREVPGELFF.

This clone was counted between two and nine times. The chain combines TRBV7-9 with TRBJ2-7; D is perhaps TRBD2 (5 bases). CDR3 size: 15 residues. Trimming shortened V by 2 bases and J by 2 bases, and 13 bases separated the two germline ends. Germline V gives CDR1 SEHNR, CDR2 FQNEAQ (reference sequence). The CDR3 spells CASSLFTGFPYEQYF. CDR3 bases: TGTGCCAGCAGCTTATTCACGGGGTTCCCCTACGAGCAGTACTTC.

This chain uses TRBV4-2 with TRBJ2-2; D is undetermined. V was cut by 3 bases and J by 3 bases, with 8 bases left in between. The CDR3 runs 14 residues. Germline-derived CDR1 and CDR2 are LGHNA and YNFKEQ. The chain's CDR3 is CASSQQTHTGELFF. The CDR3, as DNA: TGTGCCAGCAGCCAGCAGACTCACACCGGGGAGCTGTTTTTT.

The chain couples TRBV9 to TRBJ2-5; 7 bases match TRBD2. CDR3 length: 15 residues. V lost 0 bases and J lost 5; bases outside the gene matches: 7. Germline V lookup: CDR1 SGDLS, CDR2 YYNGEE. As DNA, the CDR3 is TGTGCCAGCAGCGTAGAAGAAGCGGGACGGGAGACCCAGTACTTC. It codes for CASSVEEAGRETQYF. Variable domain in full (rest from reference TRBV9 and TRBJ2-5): DSGVTQTPKHLITATGQRVTLRCSPRSGDLSVYWYQQSLDQGLQFLIQYYNGEERAKGNILERFSAQQFPDLHSELNLSSLELGDSALYFCASSVEEAGRETQYFGPGTRLLVL.

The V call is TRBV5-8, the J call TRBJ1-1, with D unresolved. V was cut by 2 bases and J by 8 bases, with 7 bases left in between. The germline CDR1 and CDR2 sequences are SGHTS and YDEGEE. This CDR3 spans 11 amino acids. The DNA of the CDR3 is TGTGCCAGCAGCTTCGTGACAGAAGCTTTCTTT. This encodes CASSFVTEAFF.

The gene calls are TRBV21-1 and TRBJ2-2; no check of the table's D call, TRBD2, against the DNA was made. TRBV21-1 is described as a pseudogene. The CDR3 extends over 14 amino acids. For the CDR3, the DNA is TGTGCCAGCAATGGGCGGGCCAACACCGGGGAGCTGTTTTTT. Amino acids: CASNGRANTGELFF.

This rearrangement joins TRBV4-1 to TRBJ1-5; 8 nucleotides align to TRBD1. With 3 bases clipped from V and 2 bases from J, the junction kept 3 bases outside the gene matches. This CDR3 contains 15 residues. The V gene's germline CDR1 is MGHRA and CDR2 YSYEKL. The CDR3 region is CASSQDRVGNQPQHF. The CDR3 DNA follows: TGCGCCAGCAGCCAGGACAGGGTTGGCAATCAGCCCCAGCATTTT.

The CDR3, as DNA: TGTGCCAGCAGCCGAGGACAGGGGAACACTGAAGCTTTCTTT. Its translation is CASSRGQGNTEAFF. The chain combines TRBV11-3 with TRBJ1-1; 8 bases match TRBD1. There are 14 residues in the CDR3. V gave up 5 bases and J gave up 1 base; unmatched junction bases: 3. Germline-derived CDR1 and CDR2 are SGHNT and YENEEA.